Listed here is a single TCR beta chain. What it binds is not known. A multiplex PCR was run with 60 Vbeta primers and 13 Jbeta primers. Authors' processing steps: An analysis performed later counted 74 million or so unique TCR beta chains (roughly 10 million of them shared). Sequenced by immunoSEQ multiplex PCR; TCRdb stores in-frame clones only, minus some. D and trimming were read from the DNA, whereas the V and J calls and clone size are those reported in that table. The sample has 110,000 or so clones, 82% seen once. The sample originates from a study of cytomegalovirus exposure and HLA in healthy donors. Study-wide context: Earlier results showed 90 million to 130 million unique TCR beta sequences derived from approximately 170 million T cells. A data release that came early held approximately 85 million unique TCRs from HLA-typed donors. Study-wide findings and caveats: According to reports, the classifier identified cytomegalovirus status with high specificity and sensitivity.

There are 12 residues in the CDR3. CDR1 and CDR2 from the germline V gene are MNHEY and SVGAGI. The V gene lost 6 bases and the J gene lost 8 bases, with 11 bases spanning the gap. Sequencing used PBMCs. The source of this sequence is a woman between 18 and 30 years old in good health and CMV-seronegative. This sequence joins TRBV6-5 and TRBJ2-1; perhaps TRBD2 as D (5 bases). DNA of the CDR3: TGTGCCAGCAGGAAAACTAGTCATGAGCAGTTCTTC. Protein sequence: CASRKTSHEQFF.